This entry is about one TCR beta chain. Trimming pared 4 bases from V and 4 bases from J, leaving 13 bases between. Germline V lookup: CDR1 SNHLY, CDR2 FYNNEI. There are 14 residues in the CDR3. Sequencing used immunoSEQ multiplex PCR; TCRdb keeps in-frame clones, though not all of them. The sample has over 200,000 clones, 87% seen once. The record originates from a study of blood T cell repertoires in COVID-19. Across the study: Italy, Spain and the United States were the sources of the convalescent and acute COVID-19 samples.

V and J are TRBV2 and TRBJ1-2; a weak D match, TRBD1 (6 bases). This receptor was obtained from a woman aged 45-65 years with acute or convalescent COVID-19. Sequencing was done on a sample of peripheral blood. DNA of the CDR3: TGTGCCAGCAGTGCGGACAGTTTGCTCTATGGCTACACCTTC. Protein product: CASSADSLLYGYTF.